This TCR beta chain was documented in a study of T cell responses to AZD1222 COVID-19 vaccine (TCRdb year 2021). Concerning the study at large: TCR sequencing covered fewer than 250 trial participants: about 210 given two doses of AZD1222 and 26 given two doses of MenACWY control vaccine. Enrollment into the trials was organized by age into subgroups of 18-55, 56-69 and 70-plus years, and those subgroups contained roughly 150, 30 and 60 TCR-sequenced participants, respectively. On the study overall, not on this receptor specifically: The 56-69-year group was small, and its depth increase did not reach significance, likely because of low power. Reportedly, almost half of the unique spike-specific TCRs recognized epitopes lying outside the regions that are mutated in the B.1.351 and B.1.1.7 variants. Spike-specific TCR breadth and depth rose significantly after two AZD1222 doses compared with day 0 and with MenACWY recipients. Conclusions about previously exposed vaccinees are limited because only six or seven AZD1222 recipients were SARS-CoV-2 seropositive at baseline. The whole spike protein was spanned by vaccine-associated CD4 TCRs, and dominant responses were seen in regions 160-218 and 743-854. Because no day 14 peak-response samples were available, the repertoires could be characterized only after the peak T cell response. Participants were mostly white British and included more females than males, and it was suggested by the authors that clonal diversity may have been underestimated.

As regards this clone: Its antigen specificity is not known. Base qualities are not at hand, and no much larger clone is one base apart.

The CDR3 regions of human TCRbeta chains were analyzed by immunosequencing. In the original analysis: TCRs in the repertoires were matched against a reference library of SARS-CoV-2-specific TCRs that had been generated with the MIRA antigen-specificity platform. Breadth was defined as the fraction of unique TCRs that were SARS-CoV-2-associated, and depth was defined as the fraction of total T cells that were SARS-CoV-2-associated. Using the MIRA data, each spike-specific TCR was mapped to the spike region that the TCR reacts to and placed in a CD4 or CD8 class. Log10-transformed breadth and depth values were compared by one-way ANOVA with Sidak's multiple comparisons tests. TCRdb holds this immuneACCESS table with in-frame rearrangements only. Some clones are missing; in checked studies, unresolved V genes explain under half, and the rest has no known cause. That table gives V, J and clone size, and the DNA gave D and trimming. The sample contains approximately 80,000 clones, 70% to 90% of them found a single time. The ten largest clones represent around 3.6% of the sample.

Counted from cysteine to phenylalanine, this CDR3 has 14 amino acids. The read is trimmed to its CDR3 DNA, 42 bases read in frame from base 1. The germline ends are 10 bases apart after V is trimmed by 0 bases and J by 5 bases. Sequences SGDLS (CDR1) and YYNGEE (CDR2) are obtained from the germline V gene. The time point label corresponds to: about 28 days (+/-7) after the second vaccine dose. AZD1222 recipients whose second dose came at about 4 weeks and those whose second dose came at about 12 weeks were combined into one group, since spike-specific TCR depth and breadth did not differ between the two schedules. Vaccinee samples came from UK trials COV001 and COV002, including a single-blind randomized controlled phase 2/3 trial of AZD1222 (ChAdOx1 nCoV-19) in healthy adults. For TCRbeta chain sequencing, PBMC samples from trial participants were taken at day 0 and at day 28 after the second dose.

This sequence originates from an adult who received the AZD1222 COVID-19 vaccine. Recombination joined TRBV9 with TRBJ2-3; the D gene is possibly TRBD2, with 5 bases matching. The specimen was peripheral blood, collected 28 days after the second AZD1222 dose. CDR3 protein: CASSVAYRGDTQYF. In nucleotide form, the sequence is TGTGCCAGCAGCGTAGCTTACCGGGGAGATACGCAGTATTTT. The entire variable domain, with the stretches around the CDR3 drawn from the reference TRBV9 and TRBJ2-3 proteins, is DSGVTQTPKHLITATGQRVTLRCSPRSGDLSVYWYQQSLDQGLQFLIQYYNGEERAKGNILERFSAQQFPDLHSELNLSSLELGDSALYFCASSVAYRGDTQYFGPGTRLTVL.